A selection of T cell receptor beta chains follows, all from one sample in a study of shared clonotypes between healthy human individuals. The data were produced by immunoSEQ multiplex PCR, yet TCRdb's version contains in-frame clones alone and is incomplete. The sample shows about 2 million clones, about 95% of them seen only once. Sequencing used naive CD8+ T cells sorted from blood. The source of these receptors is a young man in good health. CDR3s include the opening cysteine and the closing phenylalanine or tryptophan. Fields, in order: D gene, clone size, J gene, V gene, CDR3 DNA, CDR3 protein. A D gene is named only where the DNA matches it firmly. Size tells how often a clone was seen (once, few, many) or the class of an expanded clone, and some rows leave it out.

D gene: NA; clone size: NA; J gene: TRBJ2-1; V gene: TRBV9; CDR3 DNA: TGTGCCAGCAGCTCCACCGGGACGGTAGGCTATGAGCAGTTCTTC; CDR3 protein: CASSSTGTVGYEQFF
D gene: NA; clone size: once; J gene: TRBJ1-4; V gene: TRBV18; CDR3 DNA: TGTGCCAGCTCACCTCCGACAGTTGGCCGGGAAAAACTGTTTTTT; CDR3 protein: CASSPPTVGREKLFF
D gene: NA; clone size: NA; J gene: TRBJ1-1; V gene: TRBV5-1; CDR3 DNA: TGCGCCAGCAGCCCGGGACGGATGAACACTGAAGCTTTCTTT; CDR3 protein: CASSPGRMNTEAFF
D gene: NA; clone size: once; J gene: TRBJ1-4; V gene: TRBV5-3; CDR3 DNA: TGTGCCAGAAGCGACGACACTAAAGAGTACCGTGAAAAACTGTTTTTT; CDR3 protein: CARSDDTKEYREKLFF
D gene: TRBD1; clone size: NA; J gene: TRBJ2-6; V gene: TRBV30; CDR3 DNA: TGTGCCTGGAGTGTACCGGGACAGGTTTACTCTGGGGCCAACGTCCTGACTTTC; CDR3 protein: CAWSVPGQVYSGANVLTF
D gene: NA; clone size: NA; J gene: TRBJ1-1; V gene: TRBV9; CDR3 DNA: TGTGCCAGCAGCGTAGACCGACAGGAGACGAACACTGAAGCTTTCTTT; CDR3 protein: CASSVDRQETNTEAFF
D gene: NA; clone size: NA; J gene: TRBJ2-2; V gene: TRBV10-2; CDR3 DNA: TGCGCCAGCGCCAGGGGGGAGAGCACCGGGGAGCTGTTTTTT; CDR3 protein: CASARGESTGELFF
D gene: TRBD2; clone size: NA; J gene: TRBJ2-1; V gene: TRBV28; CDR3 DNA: TGTGCCAGCAGTTTCGGGGTACTAGCGGGGACCTCTCTCTACAATGAGCAGTTCTTC; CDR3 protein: CASSFGVLAGTSLYNEQFF
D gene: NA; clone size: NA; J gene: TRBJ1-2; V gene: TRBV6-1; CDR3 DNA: TGTGCCAGCACCCGAGAGGGATACTATGGCTACACCTTC; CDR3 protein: CASTREGYYGYTF
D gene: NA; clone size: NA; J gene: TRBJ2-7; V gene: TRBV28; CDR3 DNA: TGTGCCAGCAGTTTACCCGGGAGCGAGCAGTACTTC; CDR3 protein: CASSLPGSEQYF
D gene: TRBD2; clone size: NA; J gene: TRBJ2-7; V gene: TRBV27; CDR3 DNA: TGTGCCAGCAGTCTAGCGGAGTCCTACGAGCAGTACTTC; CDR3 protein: CASSLAESYEQYF
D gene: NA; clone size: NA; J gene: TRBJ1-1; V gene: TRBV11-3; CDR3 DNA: TGTGCCAGCAGCTCGAACACTGAAGCTTTCTTT; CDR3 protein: CASSSNTEAFF
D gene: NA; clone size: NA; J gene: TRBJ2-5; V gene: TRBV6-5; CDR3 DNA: TGTGCCAGCAGTTACGTCGGGGGAGTCGGCGAGACCCAGTACTTC; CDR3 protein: CASSYVGGVGETQYF
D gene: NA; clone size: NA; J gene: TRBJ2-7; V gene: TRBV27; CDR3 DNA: TGTGCCAGCAGTTTTGGCGGGGCTCCCTACGAGCAGTACTTC; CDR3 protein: CASSFGGAPYEQYF
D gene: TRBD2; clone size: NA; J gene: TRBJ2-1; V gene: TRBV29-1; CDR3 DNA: TGCAGCGTCGTAGGACTAGCGGGACACCCGAGCTCCTACAATGAGCAGTTCTTC; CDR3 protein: CSVVGLAGHPSSYNEQFF
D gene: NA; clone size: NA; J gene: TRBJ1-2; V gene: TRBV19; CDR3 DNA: TGTGCCAGTAGTATTTGGGCAGGGGATGGCTACACCTTC; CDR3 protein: CASSIWAGDGYTF
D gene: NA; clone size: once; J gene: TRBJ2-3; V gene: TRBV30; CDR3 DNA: TGTGCCTGGAGTGGACCCCCCACTAGCAGCGATACGCAGTATTTT; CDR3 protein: CAWSGPPTSSDTQYF
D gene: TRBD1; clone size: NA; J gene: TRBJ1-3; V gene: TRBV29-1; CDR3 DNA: TGCAGCGTTGAGGGACAGAACTCTGGAAACACCATATATTTT; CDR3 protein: CSVEGQNSGNTIYF
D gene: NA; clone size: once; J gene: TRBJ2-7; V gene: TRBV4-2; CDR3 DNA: TGTGCCAGCAGCACGGGACCCGTCTACGAGCAGTACTTC; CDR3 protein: CASSTGPVYEQYF
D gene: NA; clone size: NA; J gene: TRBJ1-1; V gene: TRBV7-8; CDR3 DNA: TGTGCCAGCAGCCTCTCTCCAGGGCACACTGAAGCTTTCTTT; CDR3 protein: CASSLSPGHTEAFF
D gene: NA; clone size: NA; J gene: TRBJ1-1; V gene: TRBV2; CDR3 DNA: TGTGCCAGCAGTGGACTCGAAGCTTTCTTT; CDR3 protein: CASSGLEAFF
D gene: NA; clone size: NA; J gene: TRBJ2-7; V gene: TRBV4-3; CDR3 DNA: TGCGCCAGCAGCCAAGAAGGCGGCTACGAGCAGTACTTC; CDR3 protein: CASSQEGGYEQYF
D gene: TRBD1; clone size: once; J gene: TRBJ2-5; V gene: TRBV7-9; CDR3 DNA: TGTGCCAGCAGCTTCGTCGGGACAGAAGAGACCCAGTACTTC; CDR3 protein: CASSFVGTEETQYF
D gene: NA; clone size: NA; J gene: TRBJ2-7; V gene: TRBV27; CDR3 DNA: TGTGCCAGCAGTGGAGGAACAGGGTATCTTCCCGAGCAGTACTTC; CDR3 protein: CASSGGTGYLPEQYF
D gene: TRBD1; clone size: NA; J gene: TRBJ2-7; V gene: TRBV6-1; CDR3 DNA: TGTGCCAGCAATCACAGGGGGCTGGCCTACGAGCAGTACTTC; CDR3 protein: CASNHRGLAYEQYF
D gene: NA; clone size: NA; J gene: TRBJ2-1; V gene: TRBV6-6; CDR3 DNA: TGTGCCAGCAGTTACTCTGCGGGGTTATACAATGAGCAGTTCTTC; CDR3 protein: CASSYSAGLYNEQFF
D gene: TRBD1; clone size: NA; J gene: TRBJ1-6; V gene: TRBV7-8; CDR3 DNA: TGTGCCAGCAGGACAGGGGGCGACTATTCACCCCTCCACTTT; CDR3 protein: CASRTGGDYSPLHF
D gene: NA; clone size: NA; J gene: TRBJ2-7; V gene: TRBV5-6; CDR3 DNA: TGTGCCAGCAGCTCAAGCCTAGCGTCCTACGAGCAGTACTTC; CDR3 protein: CASSSSLASYEQYF
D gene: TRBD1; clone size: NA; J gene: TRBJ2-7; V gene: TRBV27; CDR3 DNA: TGTGCCAGCAGTACCTCCGGGACAGAGACCTACGAGCAGTACTTC; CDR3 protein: CASSTSGTETYEQYF
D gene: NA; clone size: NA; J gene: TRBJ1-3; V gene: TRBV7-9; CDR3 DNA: TGTGCCAGCAGCCCCGGGGGAAACACCATATATTTT; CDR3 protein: CASSPGGNTIYF
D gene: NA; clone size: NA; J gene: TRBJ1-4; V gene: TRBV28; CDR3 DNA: TGTGCCAGCAGTATAGGGGTCCGGGGTGAAAAACTGTTTTTT; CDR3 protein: CASSIGVRGEKLFF
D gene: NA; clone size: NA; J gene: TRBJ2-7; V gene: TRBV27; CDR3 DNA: TGTGCCAGCAGTTTAAGGGGGGCGGGTGAGCAGTACTTC; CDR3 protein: CASSLRGAGEQYF
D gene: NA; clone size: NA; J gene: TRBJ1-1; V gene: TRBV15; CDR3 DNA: TGTGCCACCAGCAGCGGGGGGAACACTGAAGCTTTCTTT; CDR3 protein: CATSSGGNTEAFF
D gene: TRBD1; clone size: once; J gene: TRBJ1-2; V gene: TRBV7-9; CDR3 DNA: TGTGCCAGCAGCTTCGGACAGGGAAGTAACTATGGCTACACCTTC; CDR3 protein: CASSFGQGSNYGYTF
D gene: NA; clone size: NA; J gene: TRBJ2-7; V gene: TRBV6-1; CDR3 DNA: TGTGCCAGCAGTGACCCCCCCAGGGACGAGCAGTACTTC; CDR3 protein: CASSDPPRDEQYF
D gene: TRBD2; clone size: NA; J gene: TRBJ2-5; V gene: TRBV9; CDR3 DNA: TGTGCCAGCAGCGAGGAGGCGCTAGCGGGGGCGGAGGCCCAGTACTTC; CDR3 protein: CASSEEALAGAEAQYF
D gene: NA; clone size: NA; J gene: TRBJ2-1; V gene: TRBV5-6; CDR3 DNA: TGTGCCAGCGGAATCACAGGGTACAATGAGCAGTTCTTC; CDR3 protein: CASGITGYNEQFF
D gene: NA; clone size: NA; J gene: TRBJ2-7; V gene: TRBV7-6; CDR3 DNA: TGTGCCAGCAGCTTAATGGGCACCTCCTACGAGCAGTACTTC; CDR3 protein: CASSLMGTSYEQYF
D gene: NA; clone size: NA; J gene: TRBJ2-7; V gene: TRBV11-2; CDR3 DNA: TGTGCCAGCAGCTTATCGACGGGCACCTACGAGCAGTACTTC; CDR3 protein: CASSLSTGTYEQYF
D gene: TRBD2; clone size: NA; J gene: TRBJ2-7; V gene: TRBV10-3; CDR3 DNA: TGTGCCATCACGGGACTAGCTCCCTTGGACGAGCAGTACTTC; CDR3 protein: CAITGLAPLDEQYF
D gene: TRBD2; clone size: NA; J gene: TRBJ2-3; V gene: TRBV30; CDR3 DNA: TGTGCCTGGAGTGCCACTAGCGGAGGCACAGATACGCAGTATTTT; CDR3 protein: CAWSATSGGTDTQYF
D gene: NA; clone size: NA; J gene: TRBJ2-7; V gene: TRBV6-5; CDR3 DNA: TGTGCCAGCAGTTACTCCAACAGTTACGAGCAGTACTTC; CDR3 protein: CASSYSNSYEQYF
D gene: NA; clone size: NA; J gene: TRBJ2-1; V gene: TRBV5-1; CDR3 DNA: TGCGCCAGCAGCTTGGATGGAACAGGGAATGAGCAGTTCTTC; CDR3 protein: CASSLDGTGNEQFF
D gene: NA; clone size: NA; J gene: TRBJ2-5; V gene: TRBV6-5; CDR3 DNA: TGTGCCAGCAGCTACCTGGAAAGCTTAGAGACCCAGTACTTC; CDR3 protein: CASSYLESLETQYF
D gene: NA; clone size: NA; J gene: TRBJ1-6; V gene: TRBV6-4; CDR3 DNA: TGTGCCAGCAGTGAGACCTCGGCCGAAAATTCACCCCTCCACTTT; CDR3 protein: CASSETSAENSPLHF
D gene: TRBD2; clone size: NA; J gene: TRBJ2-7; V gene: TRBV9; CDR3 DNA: TGTGCCAGCAGCTTTAGCGGGGGAAGCGACGAGCAGTACTTC; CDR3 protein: CASSFSGGSDEQYF
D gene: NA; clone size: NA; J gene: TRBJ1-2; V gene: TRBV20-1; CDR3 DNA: TGCAGCGTCCCTGGGGGAGGCGGCTACACCTTC; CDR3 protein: CSVPGGGGYTF
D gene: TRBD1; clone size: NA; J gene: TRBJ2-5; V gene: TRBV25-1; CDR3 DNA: TGTGCCAGCAGTTCCCGCCGACAGGGGGCACGAGAGACCCAGTACTTC; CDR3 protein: CASSSRRQGARETQYF
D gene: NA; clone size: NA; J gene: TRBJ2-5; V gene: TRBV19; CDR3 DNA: TGTGCCAGTAGTACCCACAGGGATCTCAAGCTGGAGACCCAGTACTTC; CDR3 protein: CASSTHRDLKLETQYF
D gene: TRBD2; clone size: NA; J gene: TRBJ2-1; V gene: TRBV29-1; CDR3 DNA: TGCAGCGCCACCCTAGCGGGGCGTTACAATGAGCAGTTCTTC; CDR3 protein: CSATLAGRYNEQFF
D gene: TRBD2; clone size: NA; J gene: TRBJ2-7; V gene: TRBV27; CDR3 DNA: TGTGCCAGCAGTCCCCCGGGTAGCGGGGTTTCCTACGAGCAGTACTTC; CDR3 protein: CASSPPGSGVSYEQYF
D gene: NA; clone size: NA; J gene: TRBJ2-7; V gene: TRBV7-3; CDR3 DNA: TGTGCCAGCAGCTTAGGGCACGGGGACGAGCAGTACTTC; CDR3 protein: CASSLGHGDEQYF
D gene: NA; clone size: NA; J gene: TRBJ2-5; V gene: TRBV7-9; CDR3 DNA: TGTGCCAGCAGCACGGACGGGCAAGAGACCCAGTACTTC; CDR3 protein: CASSTDGQETQYF
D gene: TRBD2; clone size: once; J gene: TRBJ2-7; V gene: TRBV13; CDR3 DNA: TGTGCCAGCAGCTTAACGACTAGCGGGGGGGATCTGCACGAGCAGTACTTC; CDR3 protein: CASSLTTSGGDLHEQYF
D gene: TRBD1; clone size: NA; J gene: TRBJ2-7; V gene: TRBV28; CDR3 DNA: TGTGCCAGCAGTTCATCCTTGGGACAGGGCTACGAGCAGTACTTC; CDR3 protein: CASSSSLGQGYEQYF
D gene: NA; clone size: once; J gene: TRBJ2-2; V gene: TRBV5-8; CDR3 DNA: TGTGCCAGCAGCTTGGTTCTATCTACCGGGGAGCTGTTTTTT; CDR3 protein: CASSLVLSTGELFF
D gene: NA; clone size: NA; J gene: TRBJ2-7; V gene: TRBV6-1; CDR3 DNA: TGTGCCAGCAGTGAAGCGGGGGGCTCCTACGAGCAGTACTTC; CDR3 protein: CASSEAGGSYEQYF
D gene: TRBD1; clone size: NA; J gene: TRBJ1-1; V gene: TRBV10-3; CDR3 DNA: TGTGCCATCAGAGAATCGACAGGGGGAAGGGGCCTGAGCACTGAAGCTTTCTTT; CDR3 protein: CAIRESTGGRGLSTEAFF
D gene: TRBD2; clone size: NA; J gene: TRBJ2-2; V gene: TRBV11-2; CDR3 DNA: TGTGCCAGCAGCTCCTGGACTAGCGGGATGGGGAACGGGGAGCTGTTTTTT; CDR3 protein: CASSSWTSGMGNGELFF